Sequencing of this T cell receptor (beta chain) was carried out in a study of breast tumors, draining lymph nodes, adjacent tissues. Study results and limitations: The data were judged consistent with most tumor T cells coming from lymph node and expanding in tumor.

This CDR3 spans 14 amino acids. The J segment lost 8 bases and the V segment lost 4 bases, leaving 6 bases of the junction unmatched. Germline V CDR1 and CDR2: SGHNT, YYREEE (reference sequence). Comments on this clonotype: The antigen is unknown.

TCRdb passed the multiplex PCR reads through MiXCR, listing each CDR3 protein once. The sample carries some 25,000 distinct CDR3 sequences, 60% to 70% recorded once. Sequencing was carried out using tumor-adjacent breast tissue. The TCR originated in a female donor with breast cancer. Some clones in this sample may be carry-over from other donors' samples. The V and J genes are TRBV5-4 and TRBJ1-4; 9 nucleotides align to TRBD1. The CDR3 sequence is CASSANRGHEKLFF. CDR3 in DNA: TGTGCCAGCAGCGCCAACAGGGGGCACGAAAAACTGTTTTTT.